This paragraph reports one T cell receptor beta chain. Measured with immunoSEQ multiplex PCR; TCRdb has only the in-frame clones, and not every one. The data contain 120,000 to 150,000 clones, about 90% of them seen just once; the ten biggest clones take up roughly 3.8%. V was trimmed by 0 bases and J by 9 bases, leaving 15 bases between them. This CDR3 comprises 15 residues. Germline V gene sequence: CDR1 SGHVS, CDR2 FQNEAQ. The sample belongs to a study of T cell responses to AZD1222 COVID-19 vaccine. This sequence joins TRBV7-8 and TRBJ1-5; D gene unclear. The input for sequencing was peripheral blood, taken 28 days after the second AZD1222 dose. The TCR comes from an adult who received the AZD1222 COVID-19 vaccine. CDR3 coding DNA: TGTGCCAGCAGCTTAGCCCGGGCAGCTCGAGGGCCCCAGCATTTT. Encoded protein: CASSLARAARGPQHF.